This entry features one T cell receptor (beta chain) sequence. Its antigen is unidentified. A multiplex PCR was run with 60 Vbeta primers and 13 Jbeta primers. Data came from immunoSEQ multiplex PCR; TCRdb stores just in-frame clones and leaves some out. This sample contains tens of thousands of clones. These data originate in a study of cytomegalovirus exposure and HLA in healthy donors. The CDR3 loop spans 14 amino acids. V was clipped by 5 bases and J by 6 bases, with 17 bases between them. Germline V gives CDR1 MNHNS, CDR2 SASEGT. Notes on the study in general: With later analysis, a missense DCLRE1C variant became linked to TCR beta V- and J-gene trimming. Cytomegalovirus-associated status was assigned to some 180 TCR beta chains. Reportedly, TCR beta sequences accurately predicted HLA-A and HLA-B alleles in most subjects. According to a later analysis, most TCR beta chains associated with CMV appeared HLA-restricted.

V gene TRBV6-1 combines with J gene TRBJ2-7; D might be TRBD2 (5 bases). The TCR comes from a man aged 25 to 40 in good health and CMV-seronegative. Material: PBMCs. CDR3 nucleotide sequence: TGTGCCAGCAGTCATACGGGGTTGGGTGGCGAGCAGTACTTC. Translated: CASSHTGLGGEQYF.